The 27 T cell receptor beta chains given below trace back to one sample, sequenced in a study of control samples from healthy donors and cancer patients. Profiling relied on immunoSEQ multiplex PCR, and the TCRdb table lists in-frame clones only, not all of them. Among some 120,000 clones listed, 90% were seen once. The sequenced material came from blood. These receptors were taken from a young man in good health.

V gene TRBV24-1 combines with J gene TRBJ2-1; 7 bases line up with TRBD2. Trimming took 1 base from V and 5 from J; bases not matched to a gene: 7. The CDR3 has 16 residues. The germline gives CDR1 KGHDR, CDR2 SFDVKD. The chain's CDR3 is CATSDFGGRVDNEQFF. In DNA form, the CDR3 reads TGTGCCACCAGTGATTTCGGGGGGAGGGTGGACAATGAGCAGTTCTTC.

V gene TRBV4-2 combines with J gene TRBJ1-3; D is perhaps TRBD1 (6 bases). Germline V CDR1 and CDR2: LGHNA, YNFKEQ. The CDR3 is made up of 14 amino acids. V gave up 1 base and J gave up 4 bases, with 8 bases separating them. CDR3 residues: CASSQGDNGNTIYF. CDR3 sequence (DNA): TGTGCCAGCAGCCAAGGGGACAACGGAAACACCATATATTTT.

V gene TRBV28 combines with J gene TRBJ1-1; no clear D. V lost 6 bases to trimming and J lost 0 bases, with 14 bases between them. Germline assignment: CDR1 MDHEN and CDR2 SYDVKM. This CDR3 spans 15 amino acids. In nucleotides, the CDR3 is TGTGCCAGCAGCAAGGGAGGCAGGATGAACACTGAAGCTTTCTTT. Protein: CASSKGGRMNTEAFF.

This chain joins TRBV6-5 and TRBJ2-2; perhaps D is TRBD1 or TRBD2 (5 bases each). The CDR3 spans 15 residues. The ends were cut back, 6 bases at V and 5 bases at J, with 16 bases in the middle. CDR1 and CDR2 from the germline V gene are MNHEY and SVGAGI. DNA of the CDR3: TGTGCCAGCAGAACCCCTGGGACGGTGACCGGGGAGCTGTTTTTT. Its translation is CASRTPGTVTGELFF.

The chain couples TRBV9 to TRBJ2-2, with D possibly called TRBD1 or TRBD2 (5 bases each). CDR1 and CDR2 from the germline V gene are SGDLS and YYNGEE. CDR3 length equals 18 residues. Trimming stripped 3 bases from V and 0 bases from J, with 18 bases between. CDR3 sequence: CASSAPLGEAANTGELFF. CDR3 nucleotides: TGTGCCAGCAGCGCTCCACTGGGGGAAGCCGCGAACACCGGGGAGCTGTTTTTT.

This clone was seen only a few times. The chain combines TRBV2 with TRBJ2-1; D possibly corresponds to TRBD2 (6 bases). With 1 base removed from V and 8 bases from J, the gap between germline ends came to 15 bases. The length of the CDR3 is 15 residues. CDR1 and CDR2 (germline): SNHLY, FYNNEI. The CDR3, as DNA: TGTGCCAGCAGTGAAGAACTAGCAGCGGGCCATGAGCAGTTCTTC. It is translated as CASSEELAAGHEQFF.

The V gene is TRBV3-1 (or the pseudogene TRBV3-2), the J gene TRBJ2-3, with D possibly matching TRBD2 (6 bases). CDR3 size: 15 residues. V lost 1 base, J lost 0 bases, and 8 bases lay in between. Germline V CDR1 and CDR2: LGHDT, YNNKEL (reference sequence). For the CDR3, the DNA is TGTGCCAGCAGCCAAGTGAGCGGGAGCACAGATACGCAGTATTTT. Amino acid sequence: CASSQVSGSTDTQYF.

The chain joins TRBV3-1 (or the pseudogene TRBV3-2) to TRBJ2-1; D ambiguous. The CDR3 runs 12 residues. Per the germline V gene, CDR1 is LGHDT and CDR2 is YNNKEL (reference sequence). V was clipped by 3 bases and J by 11 bases, with 11 bases between them. CDR3 in DNA: TGTGCCAGCAGCCAGAAGGCGTACAAGCAGTTCTTC. Protein sequence: CASSQKAYKQFF.

The chain employs TRBV6-2 or TRBV6-3 and TRBJ2-7; no firm D call. V lost 2 bases, J lost 6 bases, and 17 bases lay in between. CDR1 is MNHEY, CDR2 SVGEGT, per germline. CDR3 size: 15 residues. The CDR3 reads CASSYGVPAIVEQYV. Written as DNA, the CDR3 is TGTGCCAGCAGTTACGGGGTCCCCGCAATTGTCGAGCAGTACGTC.

V usage is TRBV19 and J usage is TRBJ2-7; D may be TRBD1 or TRBD2 (5 bases each). The CDR3 spans 16 residues. V lost 3 bases and J 4 bases, leaving 19 bases between the germline ends. CDR1 is LNHDA, CDR2 SQIVND, per germline (reference sequence). CDR3: CASSIGQRTRPYEQYF. As DNA, the CDR3 is TGTGCCAGTAGTATTGGGCAGCGGACAAGACCTTACGAGCAGTACTTC.

The chain couples TRBV11-2 to TRBJ2-1; no clear D. Trimming took off 5 bases at V and 4 bases at J, with 9 bases between the two ends. CDR1 SGHAT and CDR2 FQNNGV come from the germline V gene. The CDR3 contains 13 residues. The CDR3 bases are TGTGCCAGCAGCCTCTCCGGATACAATGAGCAGTTCTTC. This translates into CASSLSGYNEQFF.

The V and J genes are TRBV6-5 and TRBJ1-3, with 10 bases aligning to TRBD1. Germline values: CDR1 MNHEY, CDR2 SVGAGI. V was pared by 7 bases and J by 2 bases, with 5 bases of the junction left unmatched. The CDR3 totals 15 residues. The DNA of the CDR3 is TGTGCCAGCACCCGGGACAGGGGTACTGGAAACACCATATATTTT. This gives the protein CASTRDRGTGNTIYF.

The chain recombines TRBV6-1 with TRBJ1-4; the D gene is possibly TRBD1 (6 bases). The CDR3 extends over 15 amino acids. Deletions cut 1 base from V and 8 bases from J, with 14 bases between. The germline CDR1 and CDR2 sequences are MNHNS and SASEGT. The CDR3: CASSEGYRDIEKLFF. CDR3 sequence (DNA): TGTGCCAGCAGTGAAGGGTATAGGGACATCGAAAAACTGTTTTTT.

The V call is TRBV5-1, the J call TRBJ1-2, with no clear D. The CDR3 runs 15 residues. V was shortened by 0 bases and J by 7 bases, with 16 bases between the two germline ends. CDR1 and CDR2 from the germline V gene are SGHRS and YFSETQ. DNA for the CDR3: TGCGCCAGCAGCTTGGACGCCTCGGGAGGGAGTGGCTACACCTTC. This translates into CASSLDASGGSGYTF.

This rearrangement joins TRBV27 to TRBJ2-5; 9 nucleotides line up with TRBD2. The V segment lost 5 bases and the J segment 7 bases; nucleotides outside the gene matches: 8. CDR1 MNHEY and CDR2 SMNVEV come from the germline V gene (reference sequence). The CDR3 has 14 residues. The CDR3 here is CASSAAGGPGTQYF. CDR3 coding DNA: TGTGCCAGCAGTGCGGCGGGAGGGCCGGGGACCCAGTACTTC.

This clone was observed once. The chain uses TRBV29-1 and TRBJ2-3; possible D gene TRBD1, 6 bases. The CDR3 sequence is 13 residues long. Between the trimmed V and J ends, which lost 1 base and 4 bases, there was a span of 9 bases. Germline V gene lookup returns CDR1 SQVTM and CDR2 ANQGSEA. CDR3 sequence: CSVEGQGPDTQYF. In DNA, the CDR3 is TGCAGCGTTGAAGGTCAGGGGCCAGATACGCAGTATTTT.

DNA of the CDR3: TGTGCCAGCAGCTTAGCGTGGCAGGGGAATCAGCCCCAGCATTTT. It encodes CASSLAWQGNQPQHF. V gene TRBV7-2 combines with J gene TRBJ1-5, with a possible D match to TRBD1 (6 bases). The CDR3 spans 15 residues. The V end was cut by 0 bases, the J end by 4 bases, with 10 bases between. Germline V lookup: CDR1 SGHTA, CDR2 FQGNSA.

The chain joins TRBV11-3 to TRBJ1-3; D call uncertain. Trimming took off 5 bases at V and 1 base at J, with 9 bases between the two ends. Germline V CDR1 and CDR2: SGHNT, YENEEA. The length of the CDR3 is 14 residues. CDR3 DNA sequence: TGTGCCAGCAGCCCTAGAGGGTCTGGAAACACCATATATTTT. Amino acids: CASSPRGSGNTIYF.

The chain links TRBV19 to TRBJ2-3, with D possibly being TRBD1 or TRBD2 (5 bases each). The germline V gene has CDR1 LNHDA and CDR2 SQIVND (reference sequence). The CDR3 runs to 14 residues. The ends were cut back, 7 bases at V and 2 bases at J, with 13 bases in the middle. The chain's CDR3 is CASKGTVYTDTQYF. DNA of the CDR3: TGTGCCAGTAAGGGGACGGTATACACAGATACGCAGTATTTT.

The chain links TRBV7-9 to TRBJ2-7, with 11 positions matching TRBD1. V was clipped by 1 base and J by 0 bases; unmatched bases: 5. CDR3 length: 17 amino acids. CDR1 is SEHNR, CDR2 FQNEAQ, per germline (reference sequence). The CDR3 reads CASSLGGTGGFSYEQYF. The CDR3 nucleotides are TGTGCCAGCAGCTTAGGAGGGACAGGGGGATTCTCCTACGAGCAGTACTTC. The full variable domain, rest sourced from reference TRBV7-9 and TRBJ2-7, is DTGVSQNPRHKITKRGQNVTFRCDPISEHNRLYWYRQTLGQGPEFLTYFQNEAQLEKSRLLSDRFSAERPKGSFSTLEIQRTEQGDSAMYLCASSLGGTGGFSYEQYFGPGTRLTVT.

This clone was picked up a small number of times. J is TRBJ1-6 and V is TRBV30; D gene ambiguous. CDR1 is GTSNPN, CDR2 SVGIG, per germline (reference sequence). V lost 1 base to trimming and J lost 7 bases, with 2 bases between them. The CDR3 spans 11 residues. CDR3 amino acids: CAWSENSPLHF. Here the CDR3 DNA reads TGTGCCTGGAGTGAGAATTCACCCCTCCACTTT.

The chain uses TRBV12-3 or TRBV12-4 and TRBJ1-4, with D uncertain. Trimming removed 3 bases at V and 8 bases at J, with 7 bases between. The CDR3 is 12 amino acids. CDR3 bases: TGTGCCAGCAGTTTTGGGGTCGAAAAACTGTTTTTT. Residues: CASSFGVEKLFF.

The chain recombines TRBV4-1 with TRBJ2-5; 9 nucleotides line up with TRBD2. The CDR3 has 17 residues. Unmatched junction bases numbered 10, after V lost 1 base and J lost 4 bases. Germline CDR1 reads MGHRA; CDR2 reads YSYEKL. The CDR3 nucleotides are TGCGCCAGCAGCCAAGTACTACTAGCGGGCCTTAGAGAGACCCAGTACTTC. Protein product: CASSQVLLAGLRETQYF.

CDR3 protein: CASSSSESWGQPQHF. As DNA, the CDR3 is TGTGCCAGCAGTTCTAGTGAAAGTTGGGGTCAGCCCCAGCATTTT. The rearrangement uses TRBV28 and TRBJ1-5, with D hard to call. V lost 4 bases to trimming and J lost 6 bases, with 16 bases between them. This CDR3 is 15 amino acids long. CDR1 and CDR2 from the germline V gene are MDHEN and SYDVKM.

The gene calls are TRBV12-3 or TRBV12-4 and TRBJ2-3, with 7 bases fitting TRBD2. V shed 7 bases and J 6 bases; nucleotides not matched to a gene: 7. The CDR3 spans 13 residues. The CDR3 DNA is TGTGCCAGCACCCTGGGGAGGGGTGATACGCAGTATTTT. Protein sequence: CASTLGRGDTQYF.

V usage is TRBV27 and J usage is TRBJ1-2; TRBD1 matches 9 bases. V lost 2 bases, J lost 4 bases, and 8 bases stayed unmatched. The CDR3 contains 16 residues. Germline values: CDR1 MNHEY, CDR2 SMNVEV (reference sequence). CDR3 nucleotides: TGTGCCAGCAGTTTACGGGTGGGACAGGGACCCTATGGCTACACCTTC. Amino acid sequence: CASSLRVGQGPYGYTF.

The V and J genes are TRBV14 and TRBJ2-5; 9 bases align to TRBD2. The CDR3 runs 23 residues. Losses at the gene ends were 1 base for V and 4 bases for J; bases not matched to a gene: 28. Germline V gene sequence: CDR1 SGHDN, CDR2 FVKESK. CDR3 amino acids: CASSQGPLGVIYWVAGEGETQYF. Here the CDR3 DNA reads TGTGCCAGCAGCCAAGGTCCGTTGGGGGTGATCTATTGGGTAGCGGGAGAGGGAGAGACCCAGTACTTC.